This TCR beta chain was captured in a study of blood T cell repertoires in COVID-19 (dated by TCRdb to between 2020 and 2021). Study-wide context: Collaborator samples came from the United States, Italy and Spain and covered acute and convalescent phases of COVID-19. The prospective study material was composed of cDNA or gDNA derived from T cells, B-cell-depleted T cells, or PBMCs. The dataset comprised deeply sampled blood TCRbeta repertoires from subjects exposed to, actively infected with, or recovered from COVID-19. The repertoires were released in a freely available public database meant as a resource for research on the immune response to SARS-CoV-2. The samples were drawn from the first 160 participants of the ongoing ImmuneRACE study and from 1,254 subjects provided by 6 global collaborators. The sample metadata nearly always contained a de-identified subject ID, COVID-19 status, age in years and sex. HLA class I and class II types, where available, came from metadata supplied by the sample provider rather than from assay-based typing.

TCRbeta CDR3 regions were amplified from genomic DNA by means of the immunoSEQ Assay, a bias-controlled multiplex PCR. For the original study's pipeline: The number of nucleated cells in each sample was estimated by amplification of reference gene primers within the assay. To quantify the absolute abundance of each unique TCRbeta CDR3 rearrangement, sequence reads were collapsed and filtered. Productive Simpson clonality was computed per sample as the square root of Simpson's diversity index over productive rearrangements. Sourced from immuneACCESS, this table was stored by TCRdb with only in-frame sequences that have V and J called. A share of the clones is absent; for the studies checked, an unresolved V gene accounts for under half, and the remainder has no known explanation. That table supplies the V and J calls and clone size; D and trimming were determined from the DNA. For this sample the table gives about 150,000 clones, of which 75% to 90% were detected only once. The ten most abundant clones make up 4.8% of the sample.

Whole blood was collected in K2EDTA tubes by collaborating institutions according to the institutions' own protocols. For TCRbeta analysis, collaborator samples were shipped as frozen whole blood, as isolated PBMCs, or as DNA extracted from either sample type. Notes on this clone: What this receptor recognizes is not known. No base-level quality is on record; no much larger clone is a single base apart.

Summary of the overall study and its limitations: The amount of clinical and demographic metadata varied by source and participant and was provided uncurated.

From cysteine to phenylalanine, the CDR3 is 15 amino acids long. The read is trimmed to its CDR3 DNA, 45 bases read in frame from base 1. The germline V gene (reference sequence) gives CDR1 as LNHNV and CDR2 as YYDKDF. After removal of 3 bases from V and 2 bases from J, the junction retains 4 bases not matched to a gene. The receptor's source is a human donor in a cohort sampled during active COVID-19. The chain uses TRBV15 and TRBJ2-1, with 7 bases in between that match TRBD2. Specimen: peripheral blood. CDR3 sequence: CATSRGGNTYNEQFF. The nucleotide sequence is given as TGTGCCACCAGCAGGGGGGGGAACACCTACAATGAGCAGTTCTTC.